This T cell receptor beta chain was captured in a study of blood T cell repertoires in COVID-19. CDR1 and CDR2 (germline): MNHEY, SVGAGI. V shed 6 bases and J 4 bases; nucleotides not matched to a gene: 0. The CDR3 has 12 residues. Here immunoSEQ multiplex PCR was the method, and the copy in TCRdb shows in-frame clones only, minus some. The sample has 100,000 to 150,000 clones, more than 75% seen once. The sequence was collected from a woman aged 60-70 years with acute or convalescent COVID-19. The specimen was peripheral blood. This chain links TRBV6-5 with TRBJ2-1; 7 bases line up with TRBD1. The CDR3 loop is CASRDRYNEQFF. In DNA, the CDR3 is TGTGCCAGCAGGGACAGGTACAATGAGCAGTTCTTC.